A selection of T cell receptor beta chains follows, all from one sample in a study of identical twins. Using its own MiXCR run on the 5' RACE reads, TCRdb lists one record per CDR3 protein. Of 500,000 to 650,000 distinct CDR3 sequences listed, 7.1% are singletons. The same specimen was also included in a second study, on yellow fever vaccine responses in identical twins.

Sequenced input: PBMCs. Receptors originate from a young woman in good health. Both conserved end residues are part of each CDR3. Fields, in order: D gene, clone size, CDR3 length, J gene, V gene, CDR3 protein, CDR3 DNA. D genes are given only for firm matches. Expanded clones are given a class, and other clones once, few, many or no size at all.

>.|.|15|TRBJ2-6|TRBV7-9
CASSLGAPGANVLTF
TGTGCCAGCAGCTTGGGGGCCCCTGGGGCCAACGTCCTGACTTTC
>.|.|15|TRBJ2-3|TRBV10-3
CAISEGGTRGDTQYF
TGTGCCATCAGTGAAGGCGGGACAAGAGGAGATACGCAGTATTTT
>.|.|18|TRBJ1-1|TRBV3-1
CASSQWGYGQQMNTEAFF
TGTGCCAGCAGCCAATGGGGGTATGGACAGCAAATGAACACTGAAGCTTTCTTT
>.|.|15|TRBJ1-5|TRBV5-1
CASSLGPGVNQPQHF
TGCGCCAGCAGCTTAGGACCAGGGGTCAATCAGCCCCAGCATTTT
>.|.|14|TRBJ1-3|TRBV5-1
CASAPGESGNTIYF
TGCGCCAGCGCTCCGGGGGAGTCGGGAAACACCATATATTTT
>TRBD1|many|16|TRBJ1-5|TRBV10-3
CAISESKGAGNQPQHF
TGTGCCATCAGTGAGTCGAAGGGGGCAGGCAATCAGCCCCAGCATTTT
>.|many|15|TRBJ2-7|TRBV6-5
CASSYSWKGYYEQYF
TGTGCCAGCAGTTACTCGTGGAAGGGGTACTACGAGCAGTACTTC
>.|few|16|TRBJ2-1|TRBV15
CATSRGTGGNYNEQFF
TGTGCCACCAGCAGAGGGACTGGAGGAAACTACAATGAGCAGTTCTTC
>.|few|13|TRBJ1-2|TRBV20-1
CSARDSSLGGYTF
TGCAGTGCTAGAGATTCAAGCCTGGGTGGCTACACCTTC
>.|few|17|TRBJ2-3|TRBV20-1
CSARDLKKLLVSDTQYF
TGCAGTGCTAGAGATCTTAAAAAGTTGCTTGTTTCAGATACGCAGTATTTT
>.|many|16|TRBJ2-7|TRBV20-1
CSARAPGPAGSYEQYF
TGCAGTGCTAGAGCCCCGGGGCCCGCCGGCTCCTACGAGCAGTACTTC
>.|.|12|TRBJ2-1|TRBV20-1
CSADDSYNEQFF
TGCAGTGCCGACGACAGTTACAATGAGCAGTTCTTC
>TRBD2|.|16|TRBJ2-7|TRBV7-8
CASSLVTSGTTSEQYF
TGTGCCAGCAGCTTAGTGACTAGCGGTACTACGAGCGAGCAGTACTTC
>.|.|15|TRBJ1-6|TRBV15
CATSRDHQQNSPLHF
TGTGCCACCAGCAGAGATCATCAGCAGAATTCACCCCTCCACTTT
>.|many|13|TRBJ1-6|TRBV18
CASSPAGNSPLHF
TGTGCCAGCAGCCCCGCGGGAAATTCACCCCTCCACTTT
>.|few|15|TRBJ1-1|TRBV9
CASSDLVTSNTEAFF
TGTGCCAGCAGCGACCTGGTAACCTCGAACACTGAAGCTTTCTTT
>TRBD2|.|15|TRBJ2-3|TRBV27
CASSYSGGALDTQYF
TGTGCCAGCAGTTACAGCGGGGGGGCCTTAGATACGCAGTATTTT
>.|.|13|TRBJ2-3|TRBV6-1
CASQIYKADTQYF
TGTGCCAGTCAAATCTACAAAGCAGATACGCAGTATTTT
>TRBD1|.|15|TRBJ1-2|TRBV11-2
CASSSQGVGEGGYTF
TGTGCCAGCAGCTCGCAGGGGGTGGGCGAGGGAGGCTACACCTTC
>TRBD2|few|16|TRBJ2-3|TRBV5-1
CASSVSSGRVADTQYF
TGCGCCAGCAGCGTGTCTAGCGGGAGGGTTGCAGATACGCAGTATTTT
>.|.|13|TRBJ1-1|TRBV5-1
CASSWAGDTEAFF
TGCGCCAGCAGCTGGGCAGGAGACACTGAAGCTTTCTTT
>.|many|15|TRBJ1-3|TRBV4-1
CASSQDGDSGNTIYF
TGCGCCAGCAGCCAAGATGGAGACTCTGGAAACACCATATATTTT
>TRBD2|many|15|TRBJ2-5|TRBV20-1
CSARDPGGRLETQYF
TGCAGTGCTAGAGACCCAGGCGGGAGATTGGAGACCCAGTACTTC
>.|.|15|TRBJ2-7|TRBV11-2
CASSLFSGTFYEQYF
TGTGCCAGCAGCTTATTCAGTGGGACCTTCTACGAGCAGTACTTC
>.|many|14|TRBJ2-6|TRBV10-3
CAISAASGANVLTF
TGTGCCATCAGTGCTGCGTCTGGGGCCAACGTCCTGACTTTC
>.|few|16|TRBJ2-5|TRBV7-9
CASSNREKTPRETQYF
TGTGCCAGCAGTAACCGGGAGAAAACCCCCCGGGAGACCCAGTACTTC
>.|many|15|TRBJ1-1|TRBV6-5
CASSYSRGGNTEAFF
TGTGCCAGCAGTTACTCGCGGGGTGGGAACACTGAAGCTTTCTTT
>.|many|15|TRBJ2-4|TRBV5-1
CASSRWSVTKNIQYF
TGCGCCAGCAGCCGGTGGTCCGTTACAAAAAACATTCAGTACTTC
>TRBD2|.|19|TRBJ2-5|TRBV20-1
CSAREPPGTSGSFLKTQYF
TGCAGTGCTAGAGAACCCCCTGGGACTAGCGGGAGTTTCTTAAAGACCCAGTACTTC
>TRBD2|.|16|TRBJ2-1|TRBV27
CASSFQPPGTIGEQFF
TGTGCCAGCAGTTTTCAGCCTCCAGGGACTATCGGTGAGCAGTTCTTC
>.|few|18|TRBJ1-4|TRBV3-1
CASSQRPGNWGGNEKLFF
TGTGCCAGCAGCCAGCGTCCGGGAAATTGGGGAGGCAATGAAAAACTGTTTTTT
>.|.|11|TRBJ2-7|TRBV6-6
CASSFSDAQYF
TGTGCCAGCAGTTTTTCAGATGCGCAGTACTTC
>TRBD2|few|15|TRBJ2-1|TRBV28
CASSGTSGGHNEQFF
TGTGCCAGCAGCGGGACTAGCGGGGGCCACAATGAGCAGTTCTTC
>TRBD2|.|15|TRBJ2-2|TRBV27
CASSAASGELGELFF
TGTGCCAGCAGTGCCGCTAGCGGGGAGTTGGGGGAGCTGTTTTTT
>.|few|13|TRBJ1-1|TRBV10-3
CAISVGKNTEAFF
TGTGCCATCAGTGTGGGCAAGAACACTGAAGCTTTCTTT
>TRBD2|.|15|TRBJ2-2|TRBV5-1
CASTWRGSSTGELFF
TGCGCCAGCACCTGGCGGGGGAGTAGCACCGGGGAGCTGTTTTTT
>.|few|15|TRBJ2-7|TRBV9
CASSVGGGIEYEQYF
TGTGCCAGCAGCGTAGGGGGCGGGATCGAGTACGAGCAGTACTTC
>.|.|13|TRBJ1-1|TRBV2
CASRADGNTEAFF
TGTGCCAGCAGGGCCGACGGAAACACTGAAGCTTTCTTT
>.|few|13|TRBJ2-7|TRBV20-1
CSARDSGSYEQYF
TGCAGTGCTAGAGATAGCGGCTCCTACGAGCAGTACTTC
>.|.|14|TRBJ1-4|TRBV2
CASSRADVREKPFF
TGTGCCAGCAGTCGGGCGGACGTTCGTGAAAAACCGTTTTTT